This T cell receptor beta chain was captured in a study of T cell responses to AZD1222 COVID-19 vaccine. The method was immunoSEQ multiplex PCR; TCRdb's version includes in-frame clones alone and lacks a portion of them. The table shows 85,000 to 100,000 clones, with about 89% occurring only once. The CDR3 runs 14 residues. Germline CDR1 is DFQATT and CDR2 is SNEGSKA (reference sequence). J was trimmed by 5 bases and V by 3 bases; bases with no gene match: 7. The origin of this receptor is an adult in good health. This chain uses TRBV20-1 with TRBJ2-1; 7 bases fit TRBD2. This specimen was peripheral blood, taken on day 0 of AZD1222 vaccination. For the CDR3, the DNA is TGCAGTGCTAGTTACAGCGGGGCAAACAATGAGCAGTTCTTC. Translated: CSASYSGANNEQFF.